The 4 T cell receptor beta chains given below trace back to one sample, sequenced in a study of blood T cell repertoires in COVID-19. Clones were read by immunoSEQ multiplex PCR, and TCRdb kept only the in-frame ones, dropping some. The sample contains about 290,000 clones, roughly 90% of which appear only once. Sequencing was done on a sample of peripheral blood. These receptors were collected from a man aged 40-50 years with acute or convalescent COVID-19.

The chain couples TRBV7-8 to TRBJ2-1; D may be TRBD2 (7 bases). Germline values: CDR1 SGHVS, CDR2 FQNEAQ. V was cut by 1 base and J by 5 bases, with 12 bases left in between. The CDR3 is 15 residues long. Here the CDR3 DNA reads TGTGCCAGCAGCTTAGAGGGGGGGCTAAACAATGAGCAGTTCTTC. Protein: CASSLEGGLNNEQFF.

The rearrangement uses TRBV15 and TRBJ2-3; 9 bases match TRBD2. This CDR3 comprises 13 residues. Per germline, CDR1 LNHNV and CDR2 YYDKDF (reference sequence). V gave up 8 bases and J gave up 4 bases; unmatched junction bases: 4. The CDR3 DNA reads as TGTGCCACCGGCGGGGGGGTCCCAGATACGCAGTATTTT. Its protein is CATGGGVPDTQYF. The full variable domain, rest sourced from reference TRBV15 and TRBJ2-3, is DAMVIQNPRYQVTQFGKPVTLSCSQTLNHNVMYWYQQKSSQAPKLLFHYYDKDFNNEADTPDNFQSRRPNTSFCFLDIRSPGLGDTAMYLCATGGGVPDTQYFGPGTRLTVL.

The chain joins TRBV27 to TRBJ2-3; 9 bases line up with TRBD1. Germline trimming cut 5 bases from V and 2 bases from J; bases unmatched to any gene: 5. Germline V gene lookup returns CDR1 MNHEY and CDR2 SMNVEV (reference sequence). This CDR3 contains 15 residues. The CDR3 protein is CASSGGQGFTDTQYF. The CDR3 nucleotides are TGTGCCAGCAGTGGGGGACAGGGATTCACAGATACGCAGTATTTT.

The chain links TRBV6-1 to TRBJ1-5; D not certain. CDR1 is MNHNS and CDR2 is SASEGT in the germline V gene. The CDR3 is 16 residues long. Trimming pared 0 bases from V and 5 bases from J, leaving 14 bases between. The CDR3 spells CASSEAINTKYQPQHF. The CDR3 DNA sequence: TGTGCCAGCAGTGAAGCGATCAACACCAAATATCAGCCCCAGCATTTT.